This entry lists 25 T cell receptor beta chains sequenced from one sample in a study of T cells in Graves' hyperthyroidism and ophthalmopathy. RNA transcripts provided the source from which TCR beta CDR3 regions were amplified. Initially, a first-round RT-PCR of the TCR CDR3 employed the HTBI primer set. Using its own MiXCR run on the multiplex PCR reads, TCRdb lists one record per CDR3 protein. The table shows some 490,000 distinct CDR3 sequences, with roughly 23% occurring only once. What was sequenced was blood. These receptor sequences come from a woman between 70 and 85 years old with Graves' ophthalmopathy.

This chain uses TRBV5-1 with TRBJ2-5; 8 positions match TRBD1. With V trimmed by 4 bases and J by 5 bases, 4 bases remained unmatched. Germline lookup yields CDR1 SGHRS and CDR2 YFSETQ. The CDR3 consists of 13 residues. CDR3 sequence reads: CASSQRTGETQYF. DNA for the CDR3: TGCGCCAGCAGCCAGCGGACAGGGGAGACCCAGTACTTC.

This clonotype has a count of ten or more. The J gene is TRBJ1-6, the V gene TRBV12-3 or TRBV12-4; unclear D gene. The V gene lost 3 bases and the J gene lost 7 bases, with 10 bases spanning the gap. CDR3 length: 14 amino acids. The CDR3 region is CASSFGSVNSPLHF. The CDR3, as DNA: TGTGCCAGCAGTTTTGGGTCTGTGAATTCACCCCTCCACTTT.

This clonotype has at least ten counts. This chain joins TRBV2 and TRBJ2-7; a possible D gene is TRBD2 (6 bases). CDR3 length: 14 amino acids. V was trimmed by 7 bases and J by 3 bases, leaving 16 bases between them. In germline, CDR1 is SNHLY, CDR2 FYNNEI. The chain's CDR3 is CASKRDFTNYEQYF. DNA of the CDR3: TGTGCCAGCAAGAGGGACTTCACTAACTACGAGCAGTACTTC.

This clonotype was observed many times. The CDR3 DNA reads as TGTGCCAGCAGCTTACAGGGGATCGGGGAGCTGTTTTTT. Translation gives CASSLQGIGELFF. The rearrangement joins TRBV11-2 to TRBJ2-2; perhaps TRBD1 as D (6 bases). The CDR3 contains 13 residues. The germline CDR1 and CDR2 sequences are SGHAT and FQNNGV. The V end was cut by 2 bases, the J end by 7 bases, with 8 bases between.

The chain combines TRBV19 with TRBJ2-1, with a tentative D call TRBD2 (6 bases). Germline V CDR1 and CDR2: LNHDA, SQIVND (reference sequence). The germline V and J ends were trimmed by 3 bases and 3 bases, with 12 bases remaining between them. The CDR3 extends over 15 amino acids. CDR3 nucleotides: TGTGCCAGTAGTATCTGGGGGGAGGTCTACAATGAGCAGTTCTTC. As protein: CASSIWGEVYNEQFF.

A note on this clonotype: With a much larger clone just one base away, this may be a read error. The chain carries TRBV7-9 and TRBJ2-1, with D uncertain. Germline CDR1 and CDR2: SEHNR and FQNEAQ (reference sequence). The CDR3 spans 13 residues. The CDR3 DNA is TGTGCCAGCAGCTTCTCCAACAACAATGAGCAGTCCTTC. Amino acid sequence: CASSFSNNNEQSF.

The V call is TRBV2, the J call TRBJ1-3; TRBD1 matches 7 bases. V shed 5 bases and J 6 bases; nucleotides not matched to a gene: 4. The CDR3 has 13 residues. Looked up from germline, CDR1 is SNHLY and CDR2 is FYNNEI. The CDR3 DNA reads TGTGCCAGCAGTTCCAGGGGGGAAAACACCATATATTTT. This codes for CASSSRGENTIYF.

This chain connects TRBV20-1 to TRBJ1-1, with 8 positions matching TRBD1. The CDR3 is 13 residues long. Germline loops: CDR1 DFQATT, CDR2 SNEGSKA (reference sequence). J was trimmed by 12 bases and V by 3 bases; bases with no gene match: 12. In DNA, the CDR3 is TGCAGTGCTAGGAACCCGACAGGGGTATGGCCTTTCTTT. It translates to CSARNPTGVWPFF.

The chain employs TRBV19 and TRBJ1-2, with 7 bases aligning to TRBD1. The CDR3 extends over 14 amino acids. With V trimmed by 5 bases and J by 6 bases, 9 bases remained unmatched. Germline V gene lookup returns CDR1 LNHDA and CDR2 SQIVND (reference sequence). In DNA, the CDR3 is TGTGCCAGTAGTTTCCGGGACAGCAGAGATGGCTACACCTTC. This gives the protein CASSFRDSRDGYTF.

J is TRBJ1-6 and V is TRBV3-1; possible D gene TRBD1, 6 bases. This CDR3 contains 18 residues. The V and J ends lost 2 bases and 2 bases respectively, with 16 bases between them. Germline V CDR1 and CDR2: LGHDT, YNNKEL (reference sequence). The CDR3 DNA follows: TGTGCCAGCAGCCAACCCCTCGTGGGGGGGCCCTATAATTCACCCCTCCACTTT. This translates into CASSQPLVGGPYNSPLHF.

This clonotype has only a few counts. The chain has TRBV29-1 and TRBJ2-7, with no clear D. This CDR3 region has 12 residues. V was shortened by 6 bases and J by 3 bases, with 12 bases between the two germline ends. Germline V CDR1 and CDR2: SQVTM, ANQGSEA. CDR3 residues: CSVEDVNYEQYF. The CDR3 DNA reads TGCAGCGTCGAGGACGTAAACTACGAGCAGTACTTC.

This clonotype was seen many times. The gene calls are TRBV15 and TRBJ2-3; TRBD1 matches 10 bases. This CDR3 region has 17 residues. Germline CDR1 LNHNV, CDR2 YYDKDF (reference sequence). V dropped 4 bases and J dropped 8; count of bases not matched to a gene: 15. CDR3 in amino acids: CATSKKISGTGAGTQYF. CDR3 in DNA: TGTGCCACCAGCAAGAAAATCTCCGGGACAGGGGCGGGTACGCAGTATTTT. The full variable domain, completed using reference TRBV15 and TRBJ2-3, is DAMVIQNPRYQVTQFGKPVTLSCSQTLNHNVMYWYQQKSSQAPKLLFHYYDKDFNNEADTPDNFQSRRPNTSFCFLDIRSPGLGDTAMYLCATSKKISGTGAGTQYFGPGTRLTVL.

This clonotype has more than one count but fewer than ten. This sequence joins TRBV2 and TRBJ2-3; possibly TRBD2 for D (5 bases). Germline V gene sequence: CDR1 SNHLY, CDR2 FYNNEI. CDR3 length equals 14 residues. Trimming cost V 4 bases and J 2 bases, with 10 bases left between them. The CDR3 sequence is CASSVWRATDTQYF. As DNA, the CDR3 is TGTGCCAGCAGTGTATGGCGGGCCACAGATACGCAGTATTTT.

This clonotype was found a few times. This chain links TRBV30 with TRBJ1-1; D call uncertain. Trimming removed 0 bases at V and 4 bases at J, with 12 bases between. The length of the CDR3 is 14 residues. Germline assignment: CDR1 GTSNPN and CDR2 SVGIG (reference sequence). CDR3 DNA: TGTGCCTGGAGTGTCGTCGCCCTGAGCACTGAAGCTTTCTTT. Its protein product is CAWSVVALSTEAFF.

The table lists this clonotype with many counts. The rearrangement joins TRBV7-3 to TRBJ2-2; D possibly corresponds to TRBD1 (6 bases). V was pared by 5 bases and J by 0 bases, with 13 bases between. Germline V gene sequence: CDR1 SGHTA, CDR2 FQGTGA. CDR3 length equals 16 residues. The CDR3 region is CASSPLTGTNTGELFF. The CDR3, as DNA: TGTGCCAGCAGCCCATTGACAGGAACGAACACCGGGGAGCTGTTTTTT. Drawing the rest from reference TRBV7-3 and TRBJ2-2, the complete variable domain is GAGVSQTPSNKVTEKGKYVELRCDPISGHTALYWYRQSLGQGPEFLIYFQGTGAADDSGLPNDRFFAVRPEGSVSTLKIQRTERGDSAVYLCASSPLTGTNTGELFFGEGSRLTVL.

This clonotype was seen only a few times. The chain's CDR3 is CATSRDRVGDTQYF. For the CDR3, the DNA is TGTGCCACCAGCAGAGACAGGGTGGGAGATACGCAGTATTTT. J is TRBJ2-3 and V is TRBV15; D possibly corresponds to TRBD1 (5 bases). V lost 0 bases and J lost 5, with 9 bases in between. CDR1 and CDR2 from the germline V gene are LNHNV and YYDKDF (reference sequence). The CDR3 is 14 residues long.

The V and J genes are TRBV3-1 and TRBJ1-3, with 7 positions matching TRBD1. V dropped 2 bases and J dropped 3; count of bases not matched to a gene: 13. Per the germline V gene, CDR1 is LGHDT and CDR2 is YNNKEL (reference sequence). The CDR3 runs 18 residues. The chain's CDR3 is CASSQYTILRDSGNTIYF. The CDR3 nucleotides read TGTGCCAGCAGCCAATACACAATCCTCAGGGACAGTGGAAACACCATATATTTT.

This chain uses TRBV7-9 with TRBJ1-1; D remains ambiguous. V lost 4 bases and J 8 bases, leaving 14 bases between the germline ends. The CDR3 is 13 amino acids. Germline V gives CDR1 SEHNR, CDR2 FQNEAQ (reference sequence). The CDR3, as DNA: TGTGCCAGCAGCTCGGACGGTGGGAGAGAAGCTTTCTTT. This sequence encodes CASSSDGGREAFF.

The chain couples TRBV7-2 to TRBJ1-2; 7 bases line up with TRBD1. The CDR3 extends over 13 amino acids. CDR1 is SGHTA and CDR2 is FQGNSA in the germline V gene. V lost 5 bases and J lost 7; bases outside the gene matches: 7. DNA for the CDR3: TGTGCCAGCAGCGTGTTACAGGGGAGTGGCTACACCTTC. It codes for CASSVLQGSGYTF.

This clonotype was counted at least ten times. The chain is built from TRBV2 and TRBJ2-1, with D unclear. Germline V gene data show CDR1 as SNHLY and CDR2 as FYNNEI. The germline V and J ends were trimmed by 6 bases and 4 bases, with 10 bases remaining between them. The CDR3 has 13 amino acids. CDR3 sequence reads: CASRPDTYNEQFF. The CDR3 nucleotides are TGTGCCAGCAGGCCTGACACGTACAATGAGCAGTTCTTC.

V and J are TRBV7-3 and TRBJ2-7; TRBD1 might be the D (6 bases). The germline CDR1 and CDR2 sequences are SGHTA and FQGTGA. The length of the CDR3 is 15 residues. V was clipped by 5 bases and J by 5 bases, with 19 bases between them. CDR3 DNA: TGTGCCAGCAGCCCGCGACAGGCCGGCCTAAACGAGCAGTACTTC. It encodes CASSPRQAGLNEQYF.

This clonotype was counted a few times. This chain uses TRBV5-1 with TRBJ2-7, with D tentatively TRBD2 (5 bases). With 7 bases removed from V and 3 bases from J, the gap between germline ends came to 20 bases. The CDR3 is 15 amino acids. Per germline, CDR1 SGHRS and CDR2 YFSETQ. CDR3 protein: CASRVAGQIDYEQYF. The CDR3 region has the DNA TGCGCCAGCCGTGTGGCGGGTCAAATTGACTACGAGCAGTACTTC.

This chain uses TRBV18 with TRBJ1-6; D is uncertain. CDR3 length equals 13 residues. Germline V CDR1 and CDR2: KGHSH, LQKENI. The V end was cut by 2 bases, the J end by 10 bases, with 9 bases between. The CDR3 is CASSPIQASPLHF. The CDR3 DNA follows: TGTGCCAGCTCACCAATCCAGGCATCACCCCTCCACTTT.

This clonotype was recorded only once. As DNA, the CDR3 is TGTGCCAGCAGCCAAGATCTGGGTACTCGAACTCTCCTATACGAGCAGTACTTC. Translating it yields CASSQDLGTRTLLYEQYF. The rearrangement links TRBV28 to TRBJ2-7, with unresolved D. V dropped 6 bases and J dropped 4 bases, with 28 bases sitting between them. The CDR3 sequence is 18 residues long. Germline lookup yields CDR1 MDHEN and CDR2 SYDVKM.

The rearrangement links TRBV5-1 to TRBJ2-7, with D possibly matching TRBD1 (7 bases). Trimming removed 0 bases at V and 7 bases at J, with 23 bases between. The germline V gene encodes CDR1 SGHRS and CDR2 YFSETQ. The CDR3 is made up of 17 amino acids. The DNA of the CDR3 is TGCGCCAGCAGCTTGGTGCAGACAGGGAACGCCGCGGGGGAGCAGTACTTC. Amino acid sequence: CASSLVQTGNAAGEQYF.